What follows is one TCR beta chain and its context. The source of the sample is a study of blood T cell repertoires in COVID-19. About the research overall: Samples of COVID-19 (acute and convalescent) were obtained from the United States, Italy and Spain. PBMCs, B-cell-depleted T cells, or T cells provided the cDNA or gDNA that made up the material.

In the original workflow: Using reference gene primer amplification, nucleated cell counts were estimated. TCRdb's copy holds only in-frame clones and misses some; the assay was immunoSEQ multiplex PCR. V, J and clone size are taken as reported in that table, and D and trimming were inferred from the DNA itself. Among 100,000 or so clones listed, approximately 92% were seen once. Input material: peripheral blood. The TCR comes from a man aged 18 to 30 with acute or convalescent COVID-19.

The DNA of the CDR3 is TGTGCCAGCAGTGGGACTAGCGGGGGGTTATTCACAGATACGCAGTATTTT. Its protein is CASSGTSGGLFTDTQYF. This chain links TRBV28 with TRBJ2-3; the match to TRBD2 covers 15 bases. Trimming removed 5 bases from V and 2 bases from J; junction bases left unmatched: 5. The length of the CDR3 is 17 residues. The V gene's germline CDR1 is MDHEN and CDR2 SYDVKM. The whole variable domain, remainder taken from reference TRBV28 and TRBJ2-3, is DVKVTQSSRYLVKRTGEKVFLECVQDMDHENMFWYRQDPGLGLRLIYFSYDVKMKEKGDIPEGYSVSREKKERFSLILESASTNQTSMYLCASSGTSGGLFTDTQYFGPGTRLTVL.